This TCR beta chain stems from a study of siplizumab effects on memory and regulatory T cells. Study-wide results and limits: Tracing alloreactive clones into unstimulated subsets worked for only a minor fraction of them. Naive T cells seemed more diverse than memory cells; they also seemed major alloresponse contributors. Most proliferating CD4+ or CD8+ clones, roughly 75-95%, had no naive or memory assignment.

The CDR3 consists of 15 residues. Trimming left V 5 bases short and J 5 bases short, with 18 bases between. Germline V gene lookup returns CDR1 MNHEY and CDR2 SMNVEV (reference sequence). Of note for this clone: Its target is unknown.

Sequenced by immunoSEQ multiplex PCR; TCRdb stores in-frame clones only, minus some. Among some 100,000 clones listed, just under 95% were seen once. The TCR originated in a human donor in good health. The rearrangement joins TRBV27 to TRBJ2-5, with a possible D match to TRBD2 (5 bases). The sample was non-Treg CD4+ T cells sorted from blood. CDR3 coding DNA: TGTGCCAGCAGTGTGTCTTGGGGTAGGAGGGAGACCCAGTACTTC. It encodes CASSVSWGRRETQYF.